Listed below are T cell receptor beta chains from one sample, sequenced in a study of blood T cell repertoires in COVID-19. Libraries were prepared by immunoSEQ multiplex PCR; TCRdb keeps only in-frame clonotypes and omits some of them. The sample lists over 60,000 clones; about 89% were seen once. The sample was peripheral blood. Receptors originate from a woman aged 60-70 years with acute or convalescent COVID-19. Each CDR3 is given with its conserved first and last residue. Each record gives: V gene, D gene, J gene, clone size, CDR3 DNA, CDR3 protein. The D gene is left open where the match is weak. Expanded clones are given a class, and other clones once, few, many or no size at all.

>TRBV30|NA|TRBJ1-5|NA
TGTGCCTGGAACAATCAGGGGAATCAGCCCCAGCATTTT
CAWNNQGNQPQHF
>TRBV6-5|TRBD1|TRBJ1-1|NA
TGTGCCAGCAGTCGACAGGGCGGTACTGAAGCTTTCTTT
CASSRQGGTEAFF
>TRBV7-9|NA|TRBJ1-6|NA
TGTGCCAGCAGTCGCAGGGATTCACCCCTCCACTTT
CASSRRDSPLHF
>TRBV9|NA|TRBJ1-2|NA
TGTGCCAGCAGCCCGGGGTCGGGGGGTCCCTATGGCTACACCTTC
CASSPGSGGPYGYTF
>TRBV28|TRBD1|TRBJ2-7|once
TGTGCCAGCATCCCAGGGGGCCCTTCCTACGAGCAGTACTTC
CASIPGGPSYEQYF
>TRBV7-9|TRBD1|TRBJ1-1|NA
TGTGCCAGCAGCTTAAATATCGGTCTGACAGGGGTGGACACTGAAGCTTTCTTT
CASSLNIGLTGVDTEAFF
>TRBV7-2|TRBD1|TRBJ1-2|once
TGTGCCAGCAGCTTAGTTGGTGGACAGGGGGTTGGCTACACCTTC
CASSLVGGQGVGYTF
>TRBV4-1|TRBD1|TRBJ1-1|NA
TGCGCCAGCAGCCAAGAAGGACAGGGGGTAGGGAACACTGAAGCTTTCTTT
CASSQEGQGVGNTEAFF
>TRBV6-1|TRBD1|TRBJ1-5|NA
TGTGCCAGCAGTTATAGACAGGGGGACCAGCCCCAGCATTTT
CASSYRQGDQPQHF
>TRBV28|TRBD1|TRBJ1-6|NA
TGTGCCAGTTGGACAGGGGTATTTGGTTCACCCCTCCACTTT
CASWTGVFGSPLHF
>TRBV2|NA|TRBJ1-6|NA
TGTGCCAGCAGTGAGATGGACGGAGGATTTTATAATTCACCCCTCCACTTT
CASSEMDGGFYNSPLHF
>TRBV7-6|NA|TRBJ2-7|NA
TGTGCCAGCAGCCTACGGCAGGGGAACTACGAGCAGTACTTC
CASSLRQGNYEQYF
>TRBV21-1|NA|TRBJ2-7|NA
TGTGCCAGCAGCAAAGGGGCTGCAGGGGGAGGTGTCTACGAGCAGTACTTC
CASSKGAAGGGVYEQYF
>TRBV27|NA|TRBJ1-2|NA
TGTGCCAGCAGTCTCCGGAGGGAGGGCTATGGCTACACCTTC
CASSLRREGYGYTF
>TRBV5-6|NA|TRBJ2-3|NA
TGTGCCAGCAGCAACGCAGTTTATACGCAGTATTTT
CASSNAVYTQYF
>TRBV9|NA|TRBJ1-1|once
TGTGCCAGCAGCGGCGTACCAGGGAGGACTGAAGCTTTCTTT
CASSGVPGRTEAFF
>TRBV2|NA|TRBJ1-2|once
TGTGCCAGCAGTGTCGCAGGGAAACTTGGCTACACCTTC
CASSVAGKLGYTF
>TRBV19|NA|TRBJ1-6|NA
TGTGCCAGTAGTAGGGACACACATTCACCCCTCCACTTT
CASSRDTHSPLHF